This TCR beta chain was captured in a study of blood T cell repertoires in COVID-19. For the study at large: Acute and convalescent COVID-19 specimens originated in the United States, Italy and Spain. T cells, B-cell-depleted T cells, or PBMCs supplied cDNA or gDNA.

The CDR3 has 15 amino acids. From germline, CDR1 is MNHEY and CDR2 SMNVEV (reference sequence). V lost 4 bases and J lost 6; bases outside the gene matches: 6. In the study's own analysis: Estimation of nucleated cell counts relied on the amplification of reference gene primers. The assay was immunoSEQ multiplex PCR, and TCRdb's table has in-frame clones only and misses some. V, J and clone size derive from that table, while D and trimming were established from the DNA sequence. The repertoire holds about 240,000 clones, roughly 87% seen once, with under 0.95% in the top ten. Sequences were obtained from peripheral blood. The sequence was collected from a woman aged 25 to 39 with acute or convalescent COVID-19. The chain couples TRBV27 to TRBJ2-1, with 10 bases identical to TRBD2. CDR3 region: CASSSGTSVLNEQFF. In DNA, the CDR3 is TGTGCCAGCAGTTCCGGGACTAGCGTCCTCAATGAGCAGTTCTTC.